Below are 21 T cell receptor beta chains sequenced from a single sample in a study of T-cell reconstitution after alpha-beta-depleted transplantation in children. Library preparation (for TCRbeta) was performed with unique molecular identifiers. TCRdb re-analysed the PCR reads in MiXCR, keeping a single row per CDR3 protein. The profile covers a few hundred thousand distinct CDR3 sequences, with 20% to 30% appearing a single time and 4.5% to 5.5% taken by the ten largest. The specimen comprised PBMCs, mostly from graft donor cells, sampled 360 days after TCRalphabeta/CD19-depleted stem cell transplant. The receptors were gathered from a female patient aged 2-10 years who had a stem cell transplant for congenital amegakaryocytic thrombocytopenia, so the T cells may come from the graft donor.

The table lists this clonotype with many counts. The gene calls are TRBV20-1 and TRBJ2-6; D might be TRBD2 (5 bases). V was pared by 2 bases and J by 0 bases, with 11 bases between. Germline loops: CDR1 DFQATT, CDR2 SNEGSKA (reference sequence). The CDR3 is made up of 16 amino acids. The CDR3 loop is CSARTSLLSGANVLTF. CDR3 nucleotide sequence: TGCAGTGCTAGAACTAGTTTACTCTCTGGGGCCAACGTCCTGACTTTC.

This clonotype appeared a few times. Here the CDR3 reads CAISESSSYNSPLHF. The DNA for the CDR3 is TGTGCCATCAGTGAATCCAGCTCCTATAATTCACCCCTCCACTTT. This chain links TRBV10-3 with TRBJ1-6; D gene uncertain. CDR1 is ENHRY and CDR2 is SYGVKD in the germline V gene. With 3 bases removed from V and 0 bases from J, the gap between germline ends came to 6 bases. The CDR3 length is 15 residues.

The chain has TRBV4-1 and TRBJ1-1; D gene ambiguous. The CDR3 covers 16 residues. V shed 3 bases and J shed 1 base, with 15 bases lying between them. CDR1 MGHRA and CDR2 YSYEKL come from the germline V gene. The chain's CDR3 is CASSQEAIATNTEAFF. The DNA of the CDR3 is TGCGCCAGCAGCCAGGAAGCGATTGCGACGAACACTGAAGCTTTCTTT.

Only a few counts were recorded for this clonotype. DNA of the CDR3: TGCAGCGTTGAAGAATATAGGACAGGGGGCCCAGATACGCAGTATTTT. Translation: CSVEEYRTGGPDTQYF. The rearrangement uses TRBV29-1 and TRBJ2-3, with 11 bases that match TRBD1. Unmatched junction bases numbered 6, after V lost 0 bases and J lost 4 bases. Germline CDR1 SQVTM, CDR2 ANQGSEA. The CDR3 extends over 16 amino acids.

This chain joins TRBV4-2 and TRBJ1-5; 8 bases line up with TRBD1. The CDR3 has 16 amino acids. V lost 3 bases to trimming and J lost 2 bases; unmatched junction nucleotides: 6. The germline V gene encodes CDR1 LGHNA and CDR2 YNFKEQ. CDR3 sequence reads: CASSQGDRTGNQPQHF. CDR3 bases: TGTGCCAGCAGCCAGGGGGACAGGACGGGCAATCAGCCCCAGCATTTT.

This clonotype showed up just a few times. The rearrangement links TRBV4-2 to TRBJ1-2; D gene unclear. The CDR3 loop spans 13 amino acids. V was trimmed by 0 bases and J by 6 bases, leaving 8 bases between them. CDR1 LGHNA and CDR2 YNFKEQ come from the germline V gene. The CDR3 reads CASSQDWRDGYTF. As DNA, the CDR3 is TGTGCCAGCAGCCAAGATTGGAGGGATGGCTACACCTTC.

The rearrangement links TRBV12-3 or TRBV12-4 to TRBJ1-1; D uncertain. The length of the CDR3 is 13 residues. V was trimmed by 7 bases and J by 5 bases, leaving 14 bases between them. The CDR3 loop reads CASTDGGVTEAFF. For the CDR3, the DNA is TGTGCCAGCACCGACGGTGGGGTTACTGAAGCTTTCTTT.

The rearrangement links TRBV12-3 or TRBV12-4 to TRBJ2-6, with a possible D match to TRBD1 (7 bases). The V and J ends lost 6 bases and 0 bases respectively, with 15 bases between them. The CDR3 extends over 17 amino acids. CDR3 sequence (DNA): TGTGCCAGCAGCCCTGACAGGGAGGACTCTGGGGCCAACGTCCTGACTTTC. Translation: CASSPDREDSGANVLTF.

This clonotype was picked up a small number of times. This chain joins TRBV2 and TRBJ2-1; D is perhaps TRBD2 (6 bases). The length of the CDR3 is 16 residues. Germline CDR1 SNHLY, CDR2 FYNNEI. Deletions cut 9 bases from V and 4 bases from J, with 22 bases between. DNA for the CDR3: TGTGCCAGAACACGACAACCCGGGACTGCTTACAATGAGCAGTTCTTC. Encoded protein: CARTRQPGTAYNEQFF.

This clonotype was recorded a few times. The CDR3 coding sequence is TGTGCCAGCAGTGACAGGGGGGACACAGATACGCAGTATTTT. It specifies CASSDRGDTDTQYF. The rearrangement links TRBV6-1 to TRBJ2-3, with D perhaps TRBD1 (7 bases). The CDR3 is made up of 14 amino acids. Trimming took 3 bases from V and 2 from J, leaving 9 bases between them. CDR1 and CDR2 (germline): MNHNS, SASEGT.

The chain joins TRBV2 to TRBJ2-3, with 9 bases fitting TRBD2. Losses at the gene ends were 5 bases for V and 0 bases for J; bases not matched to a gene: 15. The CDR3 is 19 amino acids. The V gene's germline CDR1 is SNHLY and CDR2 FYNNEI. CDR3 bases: TGTGCCAGCAGTCTATCATACTTTGCGGGAGGGCCTAGCACAGATACGCAGTATTTT. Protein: CASSLSYFAGGPSTDTQYF.

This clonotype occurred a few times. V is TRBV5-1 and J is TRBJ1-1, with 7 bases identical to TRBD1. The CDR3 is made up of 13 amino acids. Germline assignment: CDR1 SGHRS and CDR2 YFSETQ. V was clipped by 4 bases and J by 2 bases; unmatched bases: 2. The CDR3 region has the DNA TGCGCCAGCAGCCCAGGGGGTAACACTGAAGCTTTCTTT. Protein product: CASSPGGNTEAFF. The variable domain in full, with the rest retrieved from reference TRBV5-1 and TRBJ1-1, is KAGVTQTPRYLIKTRGQQVTLSCSPISGHRSVSWYQQTPGQGLQFLFEYFSETQRNKGNFPGRFSGRQFSNSRSEMNVSTLELGDSALYLCASSPGGNTEAFFGQGTRLTVV.

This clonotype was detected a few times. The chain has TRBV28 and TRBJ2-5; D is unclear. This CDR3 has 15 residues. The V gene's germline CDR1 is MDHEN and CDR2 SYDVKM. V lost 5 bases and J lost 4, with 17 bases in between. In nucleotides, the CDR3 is TGTGCCAGCAGTCCCCTGGCCAGTAGGCCAGAGACCCAGTACTTC. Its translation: CASSPLASRPETQYF. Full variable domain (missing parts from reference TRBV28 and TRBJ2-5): DVKVTQSSRYLVKRTGEKVFLECVQDMDHENMFWYRQDPGLGLRLIYFSYDVKMKEKGDIPEGYSVSREKKERFSLILESASTNQTSMYLCASSPLASRPETQYFGPGTRLLVL.

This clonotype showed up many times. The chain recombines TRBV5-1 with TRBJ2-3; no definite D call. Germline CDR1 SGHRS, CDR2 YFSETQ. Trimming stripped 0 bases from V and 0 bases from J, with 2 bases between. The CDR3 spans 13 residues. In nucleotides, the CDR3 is TGCGCCAGCAGCTTGGACAGCACAGATACGCAGTATTTT. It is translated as CASSLDSTDTQYF. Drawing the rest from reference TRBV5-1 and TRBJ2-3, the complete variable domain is KAGVTQTPRYLIKTRGQQVTLSCSPISGHRSVSWYQQTPGQGLQFLFEYFSETQRNKGNFPGRFSGRQFSNSRSEMNVSTLELGDSALYLCASSLDSTDTQYFGPGTRLTVL.

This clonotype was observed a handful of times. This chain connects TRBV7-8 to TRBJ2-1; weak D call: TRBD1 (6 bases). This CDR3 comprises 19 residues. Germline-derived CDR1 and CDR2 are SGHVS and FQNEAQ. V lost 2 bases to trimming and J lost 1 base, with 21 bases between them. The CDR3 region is CASSLPLGLGRGSYNEQFF. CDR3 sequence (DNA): TGTGCCAGCAGCTTACCCCTTGGTCTAGGCAGGGGTTCCTACAATGAGCAGTTCTTC. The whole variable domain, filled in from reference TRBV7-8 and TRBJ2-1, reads GAGVSQSPRYKVAKRGQDVALRCDPISGHVSLFWYQQALGQGPEFLTYFQNEAQLDKSGLPSDRFFAERPEGSVSTLKIQRTQQEDSAVYLCASSLPLGLGRGSYNEQFFGPGTRLTVL.

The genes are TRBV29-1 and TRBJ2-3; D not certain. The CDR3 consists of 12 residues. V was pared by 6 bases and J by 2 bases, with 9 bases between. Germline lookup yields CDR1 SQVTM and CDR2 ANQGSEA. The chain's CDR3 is CSVQAITDTQYF. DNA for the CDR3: TGCAGCGTCCAGGCGATCACAGATACGCAGTATTTT.

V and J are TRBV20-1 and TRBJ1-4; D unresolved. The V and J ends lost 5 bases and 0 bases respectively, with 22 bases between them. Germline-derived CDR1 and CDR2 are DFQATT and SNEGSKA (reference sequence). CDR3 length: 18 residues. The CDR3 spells CSAVRRGKISTTNEKLFF. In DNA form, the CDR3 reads TGCAGTGCTGTGAGACGTGGGAAGATTAGTACAACTAATGAAAAACTGTTTTTT.

CDR3 residues: CASSSLAGGRGEQFF. As DNA, the CDR3 is TGTGCCAGCAGCTCACTAGCGGGAGGACGTGGTGAGCAGTTCTTC. V usage is TRBV7-3 and J usage is TRBJ2-1; 12 bases map to TRBD2. The CDR3 has 15 residues. V shed 4 bases, J shed 9 bases, and the junction held 7 bases outside the gene matches. The germline V gene encodes CDR1 SGHTA and CDR2 FQGTGA.

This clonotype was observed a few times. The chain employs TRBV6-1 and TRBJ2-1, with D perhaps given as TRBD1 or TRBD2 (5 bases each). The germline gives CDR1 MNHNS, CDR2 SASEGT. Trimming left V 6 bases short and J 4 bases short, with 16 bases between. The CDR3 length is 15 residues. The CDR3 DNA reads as TGTGCCAGCAGGGACACCCGCGGGCTATACAATGAGCAGTTCTTC. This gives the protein CASRDTRGLYNEQFF.

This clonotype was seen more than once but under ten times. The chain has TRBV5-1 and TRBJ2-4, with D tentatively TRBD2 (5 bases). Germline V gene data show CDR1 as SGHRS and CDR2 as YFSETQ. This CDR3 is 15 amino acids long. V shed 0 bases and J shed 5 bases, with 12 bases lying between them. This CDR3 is CASSLVANGENIQYF. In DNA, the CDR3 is TGCGCCAGCAGCTTGGTAGCGAATGGGGAAAACATTCAGTACTTC.

The CDR3 loop reads CASSRASGGVYNEQFF. CDR3 nucleotide sequence: TGCGCCAGCAGCCGGGCTAGCGGGGGGGTATACAATGAGCAGTTCTTC. V and J are TRBV4-1 and TRBJ2-1; 12 bases map to TRBD2. V lost 4 bases, J lost 4 bases, and 5 bases stayed unmatched. The CDR3 sequence is 16 residues long. Germline CDR1 and CDR2: MGHRA and YSYEKL.